A selection of T cell receptor beta chains follows, all from one sample in a study of T cell responses to AZD1222 COVID-19 vaccine. TCRdb keeps only in-frame clones here, not all; method: immunoSEQ multiplex PCR. The sample has about 67,000 clones, roughly 80% seen once; the top ten hold roughly 6.5%. The source was peripheral blood, collected 28 days after the second AZD1222 dose. The receptors originated from an adult who received the AZD1222 COVID-19 vaccine. The CDR3 runs from the conserved cysteine through the conserved F or W. Each record gives: D gene, J gene, clone size, V gene, CDR3 protein, CDR3 DNA. The D gene is left open where the match is weak. Part of the rows lack a size; the others show once, few, many or a class for expanded clones.

D gene: -; J gene: TRBJ1-5; clone size: -; V gene: TRBV2; CDR3 protein: CASSVGPLGPQHF; CDR3 DNA: TGTGCCAGCAGTGTGGGGCCACTAGGGCCCCAGCATTTT
D gene: -; J gene: TRBJ2-3; clone size: -; V gene: TRBV7-2; CDR3 protein: CASSYRRRDTQYF; CDR3 DNA: TGTGCCAGCAGCTATCGCCGGAGGGATACGCAGTATTTT
D gene: -; J gene: TRBJ1-4; clone size: -; V gene: TRBV5-1; CDR3 protein: CASSSGSPNEKLFF; CDR3 DNA: TGCGCCAGCAGCTCTGGCAGCCCAAATGAAAAACTGTTTTTT
D gene: -; J gene: TRBJ1-5; clone size: -; V gene: TRBV7-9; CDR3 protein: CASSATLDNQPQHF; CDR3 DNA: TGTGCCAGCAGCGCCACCTTGGACAATCAGCCCCAGCATTTT
D gene: -; J gene: TRBJ1-6; clone size: -; V gene: TRBV6-6; CDR3 protein: CASTVEGSGGGSPLHF; CDR3 DNA: TGTGCCAGCACCGTGGAGGGTTCGGGGGGCGGCTCACCCCTCCACTTT
D gene: -; J gene: TRBJ2-1; clone size: -; V gene: TRBV19; CDR3 protein: CASSPSDNEQFF; CDR3 DNA: TGTGCCAGTAGTCCGAGTGACAATGAGCAGTTCTTC
D gene: TRBD2; J gene: TRBJ2-1; clone size: -; V gene: TRBV6-4; CDR3 protein: CASSQSGGVNEQFF; CDR3 DNA: TGTGCCAGCAGTCAGAGCGGGGGGGTCAATGAGCAGTTCTTC
D gene: -; J gene: TRBJ2-1; clone size: -; V gene: TRBV11-3; CDR3 protein: CASSLERDNEQFF; CDR3 DNA: TGTGCCAGCAGCTTAGAAAGGGACAATGAGCAGTTCTTC
D gene: TRBD2; J gene: TRBJ2-3; clone size: few; V gene: TRBV6-4; CDR3 protein: CASSDSGTSGGADTQYF; CDR3 DNA: TGTGCCAGCAGTGACTCCGGGACTAGCGGGGGGGCAGATACGCAGTATTTT
D gene: -; J gene: TRBJ2-3; clone size: few; V gene: TRBV28; CDR3 protein: CASSTSPSVSTDTQYF; CDR3 DNA: TGTGCCAGCAGTACCTCCCCTAGCGTAAGCACAGATACGCAGTATTTT
D gene: -; J gene: TRBJ1-5; clone size: -; V gene: TRBV3-1/TRBV3-2; CDR3 protein: CASSQARGHPSNQPQHF; CDR3 DNA: TGTGCCAGCAGCCAAGCTAGGGGACACCCTAGCAATCAGCCCCAGCATTTT
D gene: TRBD1; J gene: TRBJ1-6; clone size: -; V gene: TRBV3-1/TRBV3-2; CDR3 protein: CASSQGPGQPNSPLHF; CDR3 DNA: TGTGCCAGCAGCCAGGGGCCGGGACAGCCCAATTCACCCCTCCACTTT
D gene: -; J gene: TRBJ2-7; clone size: -; V gene: TRBV7-9; CDR3 protein: CASSRSGGGHEQYF; CDR3 DNA: TGTGCCAGCAGCCGTAGTGGCGGGGGCCACGAGCAGTACTTC
D gene: -; J gene: TRBJ2-1; clone size: -; V gene: TRBV4-3; CDR3 protein: CASSSPYSRFANNEQFF; CDR3 DNA: TGCGCCAGCAGCTCCCCCTATTCGCGTTTTGCCAACAATGAGCAGTTCTTC
D gene: TRBD1; J gene: TRBJ2-7; clone size: -; V gene: TRBV4-3; CDR3 protein: CASSQVYQGAYEQYF; CDR3 DNA: TGCGCCAGCAGCCAAGTTTATCAGGGGGCCTACGAGCAGTACTTC
D gene: -; J gene: TRBJ2-5; clone size: -; V gene: TRBV27; CDR3 protein: CASRSPPGKGETQYF; CDR3 DNA: TGTGCCAGCAGAAGCCCCCCAGGGAAGGGGGAGACCCAGTACTTC
D gene: -; J gene: TRBJ2-7; clone size: -; V gene: TRBV7-2; CDR3 protein: CASSFGTLYEQYF; CDR3 DNA: TGTGCCAGCAGCTTTGGGACACTTTACGAGCAGTACTTC